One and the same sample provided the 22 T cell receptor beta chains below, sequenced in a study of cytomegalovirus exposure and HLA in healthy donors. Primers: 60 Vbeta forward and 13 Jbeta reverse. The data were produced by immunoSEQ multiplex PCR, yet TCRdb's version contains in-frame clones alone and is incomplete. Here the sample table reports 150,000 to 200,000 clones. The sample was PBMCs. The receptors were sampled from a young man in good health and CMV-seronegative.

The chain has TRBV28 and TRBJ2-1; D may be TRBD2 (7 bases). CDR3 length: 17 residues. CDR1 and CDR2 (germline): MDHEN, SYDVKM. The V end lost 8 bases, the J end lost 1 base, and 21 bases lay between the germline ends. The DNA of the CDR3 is TGTGCCAGCCCTAAGGGGGGAGGGAGTCCGTCCTACAATGAGCAGTTCTTC. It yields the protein CASPKGGGSPSYNEQFF.

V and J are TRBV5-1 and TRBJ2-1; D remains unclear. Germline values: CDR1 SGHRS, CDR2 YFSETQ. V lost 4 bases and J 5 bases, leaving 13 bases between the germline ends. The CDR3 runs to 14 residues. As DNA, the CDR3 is TGCGCCAGCAGCACGTCTGACTCGAACAATGAGCAGTTCTTC. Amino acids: CASSTSDSNNEQFF.

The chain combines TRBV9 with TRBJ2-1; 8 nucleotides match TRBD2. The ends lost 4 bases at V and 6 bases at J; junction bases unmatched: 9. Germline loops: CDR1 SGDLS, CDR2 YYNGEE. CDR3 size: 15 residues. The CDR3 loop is CASSPSGSGGNEQFF. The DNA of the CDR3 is TGTGCCAGCAGCCCGAGCGGGAGCGGTGGCAATGAGCAGTTCTTC.

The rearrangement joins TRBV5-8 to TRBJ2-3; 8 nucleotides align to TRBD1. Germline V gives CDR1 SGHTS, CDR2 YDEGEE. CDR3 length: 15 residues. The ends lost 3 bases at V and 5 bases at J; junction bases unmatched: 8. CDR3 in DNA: TGTGCCAGCAGCTGGAGCAGGGGGCGGGGAGATACGCAGTATTTT. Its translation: CASSWSRGRGDTQYF. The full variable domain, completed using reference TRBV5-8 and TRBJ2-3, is EAGVTQSPTHLIKTRGQQATLRCSPISGHTSVYWYQQALGLGLQFLLWYDEGEERNRGNFPPRFSGRQFPNYSSELNVNALELEDSALYLCASSWSRGRGDTQYFGPGTRLTVL.

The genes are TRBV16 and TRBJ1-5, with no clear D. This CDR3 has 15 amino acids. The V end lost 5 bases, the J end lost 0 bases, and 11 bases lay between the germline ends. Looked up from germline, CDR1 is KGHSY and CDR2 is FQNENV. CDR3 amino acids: CASSATRSSNQPQHF. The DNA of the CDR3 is TGTGCCAGCAGCGCCACGAGGAGTAGCAATCAGCCCCAGCATTTT.

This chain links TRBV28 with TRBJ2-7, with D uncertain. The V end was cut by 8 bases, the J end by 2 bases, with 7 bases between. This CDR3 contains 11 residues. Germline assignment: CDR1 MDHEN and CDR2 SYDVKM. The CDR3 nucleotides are TGTGCCAGCGAGAGTCCCTACGAGCAGTACTTC. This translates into CASESPYEQYF.

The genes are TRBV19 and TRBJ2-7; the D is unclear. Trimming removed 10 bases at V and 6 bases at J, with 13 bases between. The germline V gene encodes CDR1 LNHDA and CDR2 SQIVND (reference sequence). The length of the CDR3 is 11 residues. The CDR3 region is CATRGVGEQYF. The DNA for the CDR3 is TGTGCCACCAGAGGAGTAGGCGAGCAGTACTTC. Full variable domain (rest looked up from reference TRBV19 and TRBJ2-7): DGGITQSPKYLFRKEGQNVTLSCEQNLNHDAMYWYRQDPGQGLRLIYYSQIVNDFQKGDIAEGYSVSREKKESFPLTVTSAQKNPTAFYLCATRGVGEQYFGPGTRLTVT.

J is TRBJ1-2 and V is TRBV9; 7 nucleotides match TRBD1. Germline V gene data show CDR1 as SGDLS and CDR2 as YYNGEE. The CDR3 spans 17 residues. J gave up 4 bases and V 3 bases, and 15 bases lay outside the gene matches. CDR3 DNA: TGTGCCAGCAGCGCCGGGACAGACTCCCCGCGGAGCTATGGCTACACCTTC. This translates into CASSAGTDSPRSYGYTF.

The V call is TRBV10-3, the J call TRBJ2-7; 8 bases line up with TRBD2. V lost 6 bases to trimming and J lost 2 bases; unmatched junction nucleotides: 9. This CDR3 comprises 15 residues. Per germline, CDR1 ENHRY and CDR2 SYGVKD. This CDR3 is CAIRELLAETYEQYF. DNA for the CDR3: TGTGCCATCAGAGAATTACTAGCGGAAACCTACGAGCAGTACTTC.

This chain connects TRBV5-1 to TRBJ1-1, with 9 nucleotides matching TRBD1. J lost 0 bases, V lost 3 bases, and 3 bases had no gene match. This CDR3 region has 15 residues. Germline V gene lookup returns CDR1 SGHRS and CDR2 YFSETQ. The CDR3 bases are TGCGCCAGCAGCTCCGGACAGGGGATGAACACTGAAGCTTTCTTT. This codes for CASSSGQGMNTEAFF.

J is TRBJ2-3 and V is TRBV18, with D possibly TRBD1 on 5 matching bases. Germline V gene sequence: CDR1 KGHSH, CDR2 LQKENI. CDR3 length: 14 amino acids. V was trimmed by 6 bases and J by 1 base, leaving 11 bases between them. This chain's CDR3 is CASSGPGRTDTQYF. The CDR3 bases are TGTGCCAGCTCGGGGCCTGGCCGCACAGATACGCAGTATTTT.

CDR3 protein: CASSPDRGGNYGYTF. The DNA for the CDR3 is TGTGCCAGCAGTCCGGACAGGGGGGGGAACTATGGCTACACCTTC. The gene calls are TRBV6-5 and TRBJ1-2; 10 bases are a match to TRBD1. The CDR3 length is 15 residues. Trimming cost V 5 bases and J 2 bases; bases outside gene matches: 5. The germline V gene encodes CDR1 MNHEY and CDR2 SVGAGI.

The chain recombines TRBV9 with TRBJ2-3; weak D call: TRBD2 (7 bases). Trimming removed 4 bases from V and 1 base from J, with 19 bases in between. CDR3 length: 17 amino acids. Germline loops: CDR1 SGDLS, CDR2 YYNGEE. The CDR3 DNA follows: TGTGCCAGCAGCCCCCGCGGGGGCAGGGCGGGCACAGATACGCAGTATTTT. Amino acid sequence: CASSPRGGRAGTDTQYF.

CDR3 region: CSVDPRDRGAVWQFF. DNA for the CDR3: TGCAGCGTTGACCCCCGGGACAGGGGGGCGGTTTGGCAGTTCTTC. The chain combines TRBV29-1 with TRBJ2-1, with 11 bases matching TRBD1. The CDR3 has 15 amino acids. Germline V gene lookup returns CDR1 SQVTM and CDR2 ANQGSEA. V gave up 3 bases and J gave up 12 bases; unmatched junction bases: 13.

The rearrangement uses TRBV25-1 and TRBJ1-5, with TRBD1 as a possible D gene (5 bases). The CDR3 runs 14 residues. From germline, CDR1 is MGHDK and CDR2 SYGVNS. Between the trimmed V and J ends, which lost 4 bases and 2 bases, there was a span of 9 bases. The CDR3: CASSATGGNQPQHF. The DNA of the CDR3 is TGTGCCAGCAGTGCCACAGGAGGCAATCAGCCCCAGCATTTT.

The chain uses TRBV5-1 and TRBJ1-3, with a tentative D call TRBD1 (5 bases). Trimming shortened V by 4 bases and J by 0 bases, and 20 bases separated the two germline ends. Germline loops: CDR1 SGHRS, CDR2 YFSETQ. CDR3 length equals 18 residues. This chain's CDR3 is CASSPGIQAQSSGNTIYF. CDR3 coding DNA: TGCGCCAGCAGCCCTGGAATACAGGCGCAGAGCTCTGGAAACACCATATATTTT.

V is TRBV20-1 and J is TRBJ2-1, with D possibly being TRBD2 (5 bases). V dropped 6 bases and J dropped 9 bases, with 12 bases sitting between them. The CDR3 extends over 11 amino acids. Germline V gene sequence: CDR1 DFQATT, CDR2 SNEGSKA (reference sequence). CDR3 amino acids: CSAPKEGEQFF. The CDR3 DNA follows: TGCAGTGCGCCCAAAGAGGGTGAGCAGTTCTTC.

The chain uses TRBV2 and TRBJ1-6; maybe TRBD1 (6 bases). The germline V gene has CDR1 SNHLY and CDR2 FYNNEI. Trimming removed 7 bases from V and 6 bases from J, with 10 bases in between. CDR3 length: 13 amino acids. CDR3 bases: TGTGCCAGCACCCGGACAGCTAATTCACCCCTCCACTTT. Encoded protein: CASTRTANSPLHF.

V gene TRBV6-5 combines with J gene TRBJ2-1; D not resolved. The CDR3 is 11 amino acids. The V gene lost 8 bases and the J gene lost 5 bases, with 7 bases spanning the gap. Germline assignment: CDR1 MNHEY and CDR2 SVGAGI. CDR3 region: CASLGHNEQFF. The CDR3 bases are TGTGCCAGCCTGGGCCACAATGAGCAGTTCTTC.

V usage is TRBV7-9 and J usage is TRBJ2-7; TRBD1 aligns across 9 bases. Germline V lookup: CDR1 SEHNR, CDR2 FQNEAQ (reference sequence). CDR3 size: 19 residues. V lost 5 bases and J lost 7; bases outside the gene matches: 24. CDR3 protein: CASSPPAGQGRFLGVEQYF. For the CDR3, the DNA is TGTGCCAGCAGCCCTCCCGCGGGACAGGGACGGTTTCTTGGGGTTGAGCAGTACTTC.

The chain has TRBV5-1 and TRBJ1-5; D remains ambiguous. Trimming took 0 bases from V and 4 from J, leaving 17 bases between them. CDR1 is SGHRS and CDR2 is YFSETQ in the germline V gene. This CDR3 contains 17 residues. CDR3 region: CASSLAMEFAGNQPQHF. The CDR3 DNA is TGCGCCAGCAGCTTGGCGATGGAATTTGCGGGGAATCAGCCCCAGCATTTT.

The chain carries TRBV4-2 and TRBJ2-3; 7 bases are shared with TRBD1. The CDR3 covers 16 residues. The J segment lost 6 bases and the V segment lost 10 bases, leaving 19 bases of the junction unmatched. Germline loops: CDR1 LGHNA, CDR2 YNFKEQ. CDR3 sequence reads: CATPWGQLHARDTQYF. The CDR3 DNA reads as TGTGCCACCCCATGGGGACAGCTCCATGCCCGGGATACGCAGTATTTT.